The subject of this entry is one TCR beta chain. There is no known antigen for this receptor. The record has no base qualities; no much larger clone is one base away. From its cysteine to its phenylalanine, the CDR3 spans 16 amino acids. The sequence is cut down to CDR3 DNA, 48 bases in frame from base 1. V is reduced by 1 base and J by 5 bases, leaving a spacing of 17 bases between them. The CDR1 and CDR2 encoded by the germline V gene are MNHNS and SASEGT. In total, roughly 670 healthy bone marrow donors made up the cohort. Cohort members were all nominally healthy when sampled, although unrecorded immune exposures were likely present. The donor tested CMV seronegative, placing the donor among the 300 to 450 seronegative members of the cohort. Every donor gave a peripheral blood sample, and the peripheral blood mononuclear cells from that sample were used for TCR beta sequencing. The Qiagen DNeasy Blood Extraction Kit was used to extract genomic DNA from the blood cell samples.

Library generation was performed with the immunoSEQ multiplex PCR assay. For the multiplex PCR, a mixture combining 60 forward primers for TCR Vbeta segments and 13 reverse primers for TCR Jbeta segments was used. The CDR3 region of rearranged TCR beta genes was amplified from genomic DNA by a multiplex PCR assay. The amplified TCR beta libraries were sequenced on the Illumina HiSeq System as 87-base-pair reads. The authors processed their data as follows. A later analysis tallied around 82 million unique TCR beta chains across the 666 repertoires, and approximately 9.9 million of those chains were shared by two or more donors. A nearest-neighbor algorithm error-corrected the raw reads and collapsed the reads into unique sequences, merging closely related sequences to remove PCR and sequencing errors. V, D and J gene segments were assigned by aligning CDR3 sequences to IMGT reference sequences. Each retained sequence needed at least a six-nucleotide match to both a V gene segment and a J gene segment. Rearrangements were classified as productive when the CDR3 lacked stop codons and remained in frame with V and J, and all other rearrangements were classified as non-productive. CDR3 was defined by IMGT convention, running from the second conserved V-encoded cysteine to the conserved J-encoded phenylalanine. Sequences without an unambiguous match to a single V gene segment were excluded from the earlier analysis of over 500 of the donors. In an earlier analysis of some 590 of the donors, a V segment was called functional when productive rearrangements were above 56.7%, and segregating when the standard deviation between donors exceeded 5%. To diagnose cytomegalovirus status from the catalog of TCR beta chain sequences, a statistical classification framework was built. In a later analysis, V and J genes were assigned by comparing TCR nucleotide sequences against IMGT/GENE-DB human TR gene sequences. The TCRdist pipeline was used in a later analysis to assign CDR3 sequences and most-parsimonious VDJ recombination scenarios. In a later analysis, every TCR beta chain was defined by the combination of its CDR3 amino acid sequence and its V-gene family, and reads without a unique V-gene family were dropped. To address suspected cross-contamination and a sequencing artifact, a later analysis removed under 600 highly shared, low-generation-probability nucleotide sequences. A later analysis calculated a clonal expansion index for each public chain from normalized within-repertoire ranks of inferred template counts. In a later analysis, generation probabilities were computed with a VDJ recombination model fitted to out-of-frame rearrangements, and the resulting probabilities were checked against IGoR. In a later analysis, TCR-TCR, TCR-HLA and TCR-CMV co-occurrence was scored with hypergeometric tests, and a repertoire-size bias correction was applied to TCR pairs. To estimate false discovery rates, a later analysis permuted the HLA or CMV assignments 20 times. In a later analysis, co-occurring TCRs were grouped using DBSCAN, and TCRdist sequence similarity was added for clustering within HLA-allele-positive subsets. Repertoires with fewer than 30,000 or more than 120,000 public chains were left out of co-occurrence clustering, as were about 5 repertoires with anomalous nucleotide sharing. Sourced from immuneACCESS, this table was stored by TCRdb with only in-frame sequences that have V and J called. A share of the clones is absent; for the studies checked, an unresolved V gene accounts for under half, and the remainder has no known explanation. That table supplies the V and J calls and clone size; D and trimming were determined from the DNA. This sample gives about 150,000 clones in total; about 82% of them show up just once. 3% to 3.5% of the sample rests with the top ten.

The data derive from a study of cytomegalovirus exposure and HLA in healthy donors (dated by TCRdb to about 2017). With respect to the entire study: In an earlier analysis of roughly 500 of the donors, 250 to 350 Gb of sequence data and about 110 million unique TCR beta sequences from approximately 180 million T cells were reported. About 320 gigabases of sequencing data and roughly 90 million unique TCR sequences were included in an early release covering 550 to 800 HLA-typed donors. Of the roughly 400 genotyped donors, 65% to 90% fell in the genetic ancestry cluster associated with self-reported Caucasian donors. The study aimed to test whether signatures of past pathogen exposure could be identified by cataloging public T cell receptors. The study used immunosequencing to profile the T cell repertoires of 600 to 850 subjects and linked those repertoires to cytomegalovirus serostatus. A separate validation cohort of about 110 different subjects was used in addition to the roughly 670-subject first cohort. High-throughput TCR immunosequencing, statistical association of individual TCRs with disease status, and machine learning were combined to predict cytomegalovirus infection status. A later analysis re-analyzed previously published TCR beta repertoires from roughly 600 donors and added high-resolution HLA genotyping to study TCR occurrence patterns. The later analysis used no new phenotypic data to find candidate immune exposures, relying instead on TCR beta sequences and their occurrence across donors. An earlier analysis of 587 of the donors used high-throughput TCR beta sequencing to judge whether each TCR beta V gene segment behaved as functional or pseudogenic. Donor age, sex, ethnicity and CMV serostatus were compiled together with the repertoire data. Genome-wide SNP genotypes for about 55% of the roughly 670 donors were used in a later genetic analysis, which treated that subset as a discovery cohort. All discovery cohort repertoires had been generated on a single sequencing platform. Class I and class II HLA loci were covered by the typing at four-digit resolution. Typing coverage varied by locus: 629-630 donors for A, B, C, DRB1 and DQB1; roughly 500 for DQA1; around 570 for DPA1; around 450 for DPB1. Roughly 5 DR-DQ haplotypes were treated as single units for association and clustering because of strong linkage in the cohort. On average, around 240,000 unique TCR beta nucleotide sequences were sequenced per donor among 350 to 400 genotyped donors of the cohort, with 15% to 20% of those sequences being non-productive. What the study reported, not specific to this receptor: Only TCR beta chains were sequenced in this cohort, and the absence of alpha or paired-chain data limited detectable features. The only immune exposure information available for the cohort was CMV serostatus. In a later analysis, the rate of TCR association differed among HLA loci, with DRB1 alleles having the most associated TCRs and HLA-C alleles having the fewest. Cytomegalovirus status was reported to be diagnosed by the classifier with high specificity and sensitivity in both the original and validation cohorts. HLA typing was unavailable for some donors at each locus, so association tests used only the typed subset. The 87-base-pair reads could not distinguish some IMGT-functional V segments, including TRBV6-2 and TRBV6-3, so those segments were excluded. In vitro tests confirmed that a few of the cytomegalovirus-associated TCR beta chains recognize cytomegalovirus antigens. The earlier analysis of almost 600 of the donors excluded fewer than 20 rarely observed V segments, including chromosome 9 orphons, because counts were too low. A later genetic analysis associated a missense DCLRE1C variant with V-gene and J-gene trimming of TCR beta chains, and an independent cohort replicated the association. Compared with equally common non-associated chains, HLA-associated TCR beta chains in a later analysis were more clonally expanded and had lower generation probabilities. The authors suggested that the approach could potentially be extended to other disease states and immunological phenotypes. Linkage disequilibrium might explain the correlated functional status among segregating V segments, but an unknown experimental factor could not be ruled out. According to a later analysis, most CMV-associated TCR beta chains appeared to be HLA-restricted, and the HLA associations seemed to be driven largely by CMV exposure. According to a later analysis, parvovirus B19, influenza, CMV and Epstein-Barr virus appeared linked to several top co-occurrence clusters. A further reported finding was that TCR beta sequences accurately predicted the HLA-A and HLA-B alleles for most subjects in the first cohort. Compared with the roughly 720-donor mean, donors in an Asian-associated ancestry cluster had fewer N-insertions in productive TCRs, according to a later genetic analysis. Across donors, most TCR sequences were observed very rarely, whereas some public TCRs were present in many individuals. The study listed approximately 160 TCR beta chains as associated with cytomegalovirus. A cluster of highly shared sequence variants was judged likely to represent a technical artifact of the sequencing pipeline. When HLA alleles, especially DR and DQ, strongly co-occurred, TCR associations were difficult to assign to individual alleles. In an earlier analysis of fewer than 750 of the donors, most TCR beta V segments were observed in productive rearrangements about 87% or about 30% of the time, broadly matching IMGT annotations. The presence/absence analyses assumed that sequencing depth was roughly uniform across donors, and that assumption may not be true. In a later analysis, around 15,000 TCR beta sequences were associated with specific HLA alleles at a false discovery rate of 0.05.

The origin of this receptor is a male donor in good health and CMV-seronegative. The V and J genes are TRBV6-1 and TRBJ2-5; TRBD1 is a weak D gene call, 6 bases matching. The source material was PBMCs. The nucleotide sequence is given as TGTGCCAGCAGTGAAGAGCGCGCGTGGGGGCGGGAGACCCAGTACTTC. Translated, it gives CASSEERAWGRETQYF.